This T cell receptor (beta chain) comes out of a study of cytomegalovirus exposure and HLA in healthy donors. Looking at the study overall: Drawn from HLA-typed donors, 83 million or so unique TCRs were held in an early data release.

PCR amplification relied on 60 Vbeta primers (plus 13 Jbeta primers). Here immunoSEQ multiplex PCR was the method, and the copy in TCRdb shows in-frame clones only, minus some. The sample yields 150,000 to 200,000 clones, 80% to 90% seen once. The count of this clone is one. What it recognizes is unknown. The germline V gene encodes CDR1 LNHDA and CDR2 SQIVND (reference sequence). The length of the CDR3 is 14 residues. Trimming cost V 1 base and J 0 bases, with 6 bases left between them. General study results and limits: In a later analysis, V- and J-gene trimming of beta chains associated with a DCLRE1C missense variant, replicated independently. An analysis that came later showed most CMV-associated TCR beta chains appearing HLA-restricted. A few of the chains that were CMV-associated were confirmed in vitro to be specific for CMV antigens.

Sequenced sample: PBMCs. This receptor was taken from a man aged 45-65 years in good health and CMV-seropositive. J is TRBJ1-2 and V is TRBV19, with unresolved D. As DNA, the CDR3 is TGTGCCAGTAGTATAGCTACAGCTAACTATGGCTACACCTTC. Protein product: CASSIATANYGYTF. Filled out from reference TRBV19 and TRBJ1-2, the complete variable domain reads DGGITQSPKYLFRKEGQNVTLSCEQNLNHDAMYWYRQDPGQGLRLIYYSQIVNDFQKGDIAEGYSVSREKKESFPLTVTSAQKNPTAFYLCASSIATANYGYTFGSGTRLTVV.